This T cell receptor (beta chain) was recorded in a study of OX40 agonist ivuxolimab in advanced cancers. V was shortened by 8 bases and J by 0 bases, with 8 bases between the two germline ends. Germline-derived CDR1 and CDR2 are LNHDA and SQIVND (reference sequence). The CDR3 totals 14 residues. Assay used: immunoSEQ multiplex PCR; TCRdb lists only in-frame clones, some missing. The sample has some 73,000 clones, 70% to 90% seen once. The source is an adult with an advanced solid tumor such as melanoma, head and neck, liver or kidney cancer. The sample was CD4+ or CD8+ T cells sorted from blood, taken in a trial of the OX40 agonist ivuxolimab. The rearrangement links TRBV19 to TRBJ2-6; D unclear. CDR3 nucleotide sequence: TGTGCCAGTGTCCTTTCCTCTGGGGCCAACGTCCTGACTTTC. It encodes CASVLSSGANVLTF.